What follows are 16 T cell receptor beta chains derived from one specimen sequenced in a study of human T cells and chemical hapten exposure. Time point of the sample: patch test 1, 2 weeks after DPC sensitization. Treatment denoted: therapeutic diphenylcyclopropenone sensitization with weekly scalp DPC. TCRdb reprocessed the RACE reads via MiXCR and lists one record per CDR3 protein. The sample lists roughly 100,000 distinct CDR3 sequences; 9.5% to 12% were seen once. This sample comprised whole blood, obtained in connection with sensitization to the hapten diphenylcyclopropenone (DPC). These receptors came from a middle-aged woman with alopecia areata. Some clones in this sample may be carry-over from other donors' samples.

In its sample, this clonotype was seen many times. The chain is built from TRBV28 and TRBJ2-7; 8 bases fit TRBD1. The CDR3 is 12 amino acids. The junction had 5 bases not matched to a gene; V was cut back by 9 bases and J by 4 bases. Germline V gene data show CDR1 as MDHEN and CDR2 as SYDVKM. CDR3 protein: CASRTGQYEQYF. The CDR3 DNA is TGTGCCAGTCGGACAGGGCAGTACGAGCAGTACTTC.

The J gene is TRBJ2-7, the V gene TRBV11-2; TRBD1 matches at 8 bases. The ends lost 5 bases at V and 5 bases at J; junction bases unmatched: 8. The length of the CDR3 is 14 residues. CDR1 SGHAT and CDR2 FQNNGV come from the germline V gene. CDR3: CASSPGQGLHEQYF. The CDR3 DNA is TGTGCCAGCAGCCCAGGACAGGGACTGCACGAGCAGTACTTC.

In this sample, this clonotype turned up many times. The chain is built from TRBV11-2 and TRBJ2-7, with a possible D match to TRBD1 (6 bases). Germline CDR1 SGHAT, CDR2 FQNNGV. This CDR3 has 13 amino acids. The ends were cut back, 5 bases at V and 6 bases at J, with 14 bases in the middle. CDR3 amino acids: CASSPNREGEQYF. The CDR3 DNA reads TGTGCCAGCAGCCCCAACAGGGAAGGCGAGCAGTACTTC.

This clonotype was recorded many times. CDR3 DNA: TGTGCCAGCAGCCAAGATTATGTGGGCTACACCTTC. Translated: CASSQDYVGYTF. The rearrangement links TRBV4-2 to TRBJ1-2; D not certain. V lost 0 bases, J lost 8 bases, and 7 bases lay in between. Germline V gene sequence: CDR1 LGHNA, CDR2 YNFKEQ. This CDR3 is 12 amino acids long.

This clonotype was found a few times. The rearrangement links TRBV7-2 to TRBJ2-2, with 8 bases lining up with TRBD1. The CDR3 is made up of 17 amino acids. The V gene's germline CDR1 is SGHTA and CDR2 FQGNSA. Losses at the gene ends were 5 bases for V and 1 base for J; bases not matched to a gene: 9. The CDR3 DNA reads TGTGCCAGCAGCGTACGGGACAGGCGGAAGAACACCGGGGAGCTGTTTTTT. Protein sequence: CASSVRDRRKNTGELFF.

This clonotype was counted between two and nine times. This chain joins TRBV4-3 and TRBJ1-2; D unresolved. CDR1 is LGHNA, CDR2 YSLEER, per germline. Trimming removed 1 base at V and 1 base at J, with 10 bases between. This CDR3 contains 15 residues. The DNA for the CDR3 is TGCGCCAGCAGCCAAGGGGAGGGCCTTAACTATGGCTACACCTTC. This gives the protein CASSQGEGLNYGYTF.

This clonotype was counted only a few times. The chain employs TRBV3-1 and TRBJ2-1; 8 bases agree with TRBD2. J was trimmed by 7 bases and V by 4 bases; bases with no gene match: 6. The germline CDR1 and CDR2 sequences are LGHDT and YNNKEL (reference sequence). There are 14 residues in the CDR3. The CDR3 bases are TGTGCCAGCAGCCGCGCGGGGGGTAGTAATGAGCAGTTCTTC. Residues: CASSRAGGSNEQFF.

CDR3 bases: TGTGCCAGCAGCCGGGCAGTGGTTGGGGCGCCGGGTAGTCAGCCCCAGCATTTT. Its translation: CASSRAVVGAPGSQPQHF. This chain uses TRBV5-6 with TRBJ1-5; possibly TRBD1 for D (5 bases). Trimming stripped 4 bases from V and 6 bases from J, with 26 bases between. This CDR3 has 18 amino acids. Germline loops: CDR1 SGHDT, CDR2 YYEEEE.

This clonotype was seen a handful of times. The rearrangement links TRBV28 to TRBJ2-7, with 16 bases matching TRBD2. Germline V gives CDR1 MDHEN, CDR2 SYDVKM. This CDR3 is 18 amino acids long. The ends lost 3 bases at V and 3 bases at J; junction bases unmatched: 8. The CDR3 nucleotides read TGTGCCAGCAGTTTCTCCGGGACTAGCGGGAGGGTTAGCTACGAGCAGTACTTC. Protein: CASSFSGTSGRVSYEQYF.

This rearrangement joins TRBV27 to TRBJ1-5; 9 bases are a match to TRBD1. CDR3 size: 16 residues. With 7 bases clipped from V and 0 bases from J, the junction kept 7 bases outside the gene matches. CDR1 and CDR2 from the germline V gene are MNHEY and SMNVEV (reference sequence). The CDR3 region has the DNA TGTGCCAGCACCCCGGGACAGGGTTATAGCAATCAGCCCCAGCATTTT. The encoded protein is CASTPGQGYSNQPQHF.

J is TRBJ2-3 and V is TRBV11-3; the match to TRBD2 covers 8 bases. Per germline, CDR1 SGHNT and CDR2 YENEEA. CDR3 size: 14 residues. V lost 5 bases and J lost 4; bases outside the gene matches: 5. CDR3 residues: CASSPAGDADTQYF. The CDR3 DNA reads as TGTGCCAGCAGCCCAGCGGGAGACGCAGATACGCAGTATTTT. The whole variable domain, filled in from reference TRBV11-3 and TRBJ2-3, reads EAGVVQSPRYKIIEKKQPVAFWCNPISGHNTLYWYLQNLGQGPELLIRYENEEAVDDSQLPKDRFSAERLKGVDSTLKIQPAELGDSAVYLCASSPAGDADTQYFGPGTRLTVL.

This clonotype was seen a few times. This chain joins TRBV6-2 or TRBV6-3 and TRBJ2-6; TRBD1 or TRBD2 may be the D gene (6 bases each). Germline lookup yields CDR1 MNHEY and CDR2 SVGEGT. The CDR3 length is 17 residues. The V end was cut by 6 bases, the J end by 6 bases, with 21 bases between. The CDR3 DNA follows: TGTGCCAGCAGCCACCAAGGGGGGCCCTCTCTGGCCAACGTCCTGACTTTC. This encodes CASSHQGGPSLANVLTF.

V is TRBV6-6 and J is TRBJ2-7; D tentatively fits TRBD1 or TRBD2 (5 bases each). The CDR3 runs to 16 residues. In germline, CDR1 is MNHNY, CDR2 SVGAGI (reference sequence). Between the trimmed V and J ends, which lost 0 bases and 6 bases, there was a span of 18 bases. CDR3: CASSYSLMGERGEQYF. CDR3 DNA sequence: TGTGCCAGCAGTTACTCGCTTATGGGGGAACGGGGCGAGCAGTACTTC.

The genes are TRBV5-4 and TRBJ2-5, with 8 bases identical to TRBD1. This CDR3 contains 14 residues. Germline V gene lookup returns CDR1 SGHNT and CDR2 YYREEE (reference sequence). Trimming took 0 bases from V and 5 from J; bases not matched to a gene: 3. The CDR3 DNA follows: TGTGCCAGCAGCTTGGTGCCAGGGGGCGAGACCCAGTACTTC. Encoded protein: CASSLVPGGETQYF. Combining the CDR3 with reference TRBV5-4 and TRBJ2-5 gives the whole variable domain ETGVTQSPTHLIKTRGQQVTLRCSSQSGHNTVSWYQQALGQGPQFIFQYYREEENGRGNFPPRFSGLQFPNYSSELNVNALELDDSALYLCASSLVPGGETQYFGPGTRLLVL.

This clonotype showed up just a few times. V and J are TRBV4-1 and TRBJ2-1; D gene ambiguous. CDR3 length: 13 amino acids. V lost 1 base, J lost 9 bases, and 10 bases lay in between. Germline CDR1 reads MGHRA; CDR2 reads YSYEKL. CDR3 residues: CASSQVLAGEQFF. The CDR3 coding sequence is TGCGCCAGCAGCCAAGTGCTGGCTGGTGAGCAGTTCTTC.

This clonotype was detected ten times or more. This chain uses TRBV7-2 with TRBJ1-1, with TRBD1 matching over 7 bases. V gave up 5 bases and J gave up 0 bases; unmatched junction bases: 3. The V gene's germline CDR1 is SGHTA and CDR2 FQGNSA. This CDR3 contains 14 residues. The CDR3 here is CASSPGTVNTEAFF. DNA for the CDR3: TGTGCCAGCAGCCCCGGGACAGTGAACACTGAAGCTTTCTTT.